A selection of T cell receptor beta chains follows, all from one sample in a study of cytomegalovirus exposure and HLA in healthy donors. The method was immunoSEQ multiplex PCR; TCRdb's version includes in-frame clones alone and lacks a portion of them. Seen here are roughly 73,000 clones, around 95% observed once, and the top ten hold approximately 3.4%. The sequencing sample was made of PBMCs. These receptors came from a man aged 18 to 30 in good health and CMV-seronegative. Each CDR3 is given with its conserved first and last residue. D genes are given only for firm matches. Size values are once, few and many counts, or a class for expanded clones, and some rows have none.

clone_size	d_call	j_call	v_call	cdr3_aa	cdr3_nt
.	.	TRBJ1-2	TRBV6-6	CASSSRGKANYGYTF	TGTGCCAGCAGTTCCCGAGGGAAAGCCAACTATGGCTACACCTTC
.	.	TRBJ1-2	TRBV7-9	CASSLARAGGYTF	TGTGCCAGCAGCTTAGCCCGGGCGGGTGGCTACACCTTC
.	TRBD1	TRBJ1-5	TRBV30	CAWTRTGTRQPQHF	TGTGCCTGGACCAGGACAGGGACTCGCCAGCCCCAGCATTTT
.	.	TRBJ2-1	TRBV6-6	CASSSGRTYNEQFF	TGTGCCAGCAGTTCTGGCAGGACCTACAATGAGCAGTTCTTC
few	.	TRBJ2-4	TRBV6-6	CASSSLSGTKNIQYF	TGTGCCAGCAGCTCCTTGTCAGGGACCAAAAACATTCAGTACTTC
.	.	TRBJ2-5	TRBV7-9	CASSSERRTQYF	TGTGCCAGCAGCTCGGAGCGGCGGACCCAGTACTTC
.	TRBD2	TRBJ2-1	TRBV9	CASSVGSAGPGGNEQFF	TGTGCCAGCAGCGTTGGATCAGCGGGGCCCGGAGGGAATGAGCAGTTCTTC
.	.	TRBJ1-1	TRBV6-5	CASSYESRVETEAFF	TGTGCCAGCAGTTACGAATCCAGGGTGGAAACTGAAGCTTTCTTT
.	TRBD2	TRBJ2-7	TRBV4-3	CASSQGTREGNEQYF	TGCGCCAGCAGCCAAGGTACTAGGGAGGGGAACGAGCAGTACTTC
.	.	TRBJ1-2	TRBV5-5	CASSLAPTPDLYGYTF	TGTGCCAGCAGCTTGGCCCCGACACCTGACCTCTATGGCTACACCTTC
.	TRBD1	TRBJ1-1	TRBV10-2	CASSVTGGNTEAFF	TGCGCCAGCAGTGTAACAGGGGGCAACACTGAAGCTTTCTTT
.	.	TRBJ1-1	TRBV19	CASSWGLMTSFF	TGTGCCAGTAGTTGGGGCCTCATGACGTCTTTCTTT
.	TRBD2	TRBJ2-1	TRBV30	CAQEGLAGGYNEQFF	TGTGCCCAAGAGGGGCTAGCGGGGGGATACAATGAGCAGTTCTTC
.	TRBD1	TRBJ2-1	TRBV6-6	CASSLRQGMGVGEQFF	TGTGCCAGCAGTCTAAGACAGGGGATGGGCGTAGGGGAGCAGTTCTTC
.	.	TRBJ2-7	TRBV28	CASSNTAYEQYF	TGTGCCAGCAGCAACACAGCCTACGAGCAGTACTTC
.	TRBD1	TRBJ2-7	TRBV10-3	CAISEMTGNSYEQYF	TGTGCCATCAGTGAGATGACAGGGAACAGCTACGAGCAGTACTTC
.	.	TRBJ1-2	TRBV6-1	CASSEAGGGYGYTF	TGTGCCAGCAGTGAAGCAGGGGGTGGCTATGGCTACACCTTC
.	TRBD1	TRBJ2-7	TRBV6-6	CASRNQGAGYEQYF	TGTGCCAGCAGGAACCAGGGGGCAGGGTACGAGCAGTACTTC
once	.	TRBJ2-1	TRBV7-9	CASSLAGGHNEQFF	TGTGCCAGCAGCTTAGCGGGGGGTCACAATGAGCAGTTCTTC
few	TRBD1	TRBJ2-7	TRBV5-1	CASSLGQGRTYEQYF	TGCGCCAGCAGCTTGGGACAGGGTCGAACCTACGAGCAGTACTTC
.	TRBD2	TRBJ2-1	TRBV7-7	CASSLSGGQQFF	TGTGCTAGCAGCTTATCGGGGGGACAGCAGTTCTTC
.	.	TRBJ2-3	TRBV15	CATVKDLPSTDTQYF	TGTGCCACCGTAAAGGACTTGCCCTCCACAGATACGCAGTATTTT
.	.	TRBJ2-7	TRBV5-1	CASSPRHPYEQYF	TGCGCCAGCAGCCCGAGACATCCGTACGAGCAGTACTTC
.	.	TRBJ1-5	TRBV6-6	CASSGPEGNQPQHF	TGTGCCAGCAGTGGACCTGAGGGAAATCAGCCCCAGCATTTT
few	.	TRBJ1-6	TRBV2	CASSEGRAEAYNSPLHF	TGTGCCAGCAGTGAAGGGAGGGCTGAAGCCTATAATTCACCCCTCCACTTT
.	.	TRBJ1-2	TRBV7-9	CASSLAGDGYTF	TGTGCCAGCAGCTTAGCAGGGGATGGCTACACCTTC
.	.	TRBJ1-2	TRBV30	CAWSVRSMGVYGYTF	TGTGCCTGGAGTGTACGGAGTATGGGAGTCTATGGCTACACCTTC
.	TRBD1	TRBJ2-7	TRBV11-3	CASSLDFFPRDSREQYF	TGTGCCAGCAGCTTAGACTTTTTTCCCCGGGACAGTCGTGAGCAGTACTTC
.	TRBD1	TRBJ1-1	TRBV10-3	CAIWPGQGNTEAFF	TGTGCCATTTGGCCGGGACAGGGGAACACTGAAGCTTTCTTT
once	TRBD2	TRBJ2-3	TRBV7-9	CASSPPTSGGLDTQYF	TGTGCCAGCAGCCCACCGACTAGCGGGGGGTTGGATACGCAGTATTTT
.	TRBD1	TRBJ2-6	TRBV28	CASSARDRPSGANVLTF	TGTGCCAGCAGTGCTCGGGACAGACCCTCTGGGGCCAACGTCCTGACTTTC
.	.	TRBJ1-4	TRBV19	CASTMGRGNEKLFF	TGTGCCAGTACCATGGGTCGGGGTAATGAAAAACTGTTTTTT
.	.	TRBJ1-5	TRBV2	CASSPLRGGNQPQHF	TGTGCCAGCAGCCCCCTTCGGGGAGGCAATCAGCCCCAGCATTTT
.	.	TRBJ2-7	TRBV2	CASSERQPYEQYF	TGTGCCAGCAGTGAACGACAGCCTTACGAGCAGTACTTC
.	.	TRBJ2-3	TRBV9	CASSVEHLDTDTQYF	TGTGCCAGCAGCGTCGAGCACCTCGACACAGATACGCAGTATTTT
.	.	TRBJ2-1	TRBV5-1	CASSPQGNEQFF	TGCGCCAGCAGCCCCCAGGGGAATGAGCAGTTCTTC
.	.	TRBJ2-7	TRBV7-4	CASIPRDEQYF	TGTGCCAGCATCCCCCGGGACGAGCAGTACTTC
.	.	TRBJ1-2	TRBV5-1	CASTQNALYGYTF	TGCGCCAGCACCCAGAACGCCTTGTATGGCTACACCTTC
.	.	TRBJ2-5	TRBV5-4	CASSLQDSETQYF	TGTGCCAGCAGCTTACAAGACTCGGAGACCCAGTACTTC
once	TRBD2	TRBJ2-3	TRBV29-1	CSVSRTSGAQDTQYF	TGCAGCGTTTCTAGGACTAGCGGGGCCCAAGATACGCAGTATTTT
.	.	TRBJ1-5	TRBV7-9	CASSLGGFQPQHF	TGTGCCAGCAGCTTAGGAGGGTTTCAGCCCCAGCATTTT
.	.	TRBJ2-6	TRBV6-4	CASSDRQSGANVLTF	TGTGCCAGCAGTGACCGACAGTCTGGGGCCAACGTCCTGACTTTC